This TCR beta chain was observed in a study of T cell repertoires in cytomegalovirus infection (dated by TCRdb to about 2019). Turning to the overall study: Donor HLA type was relevant to the analysis, as public TCR beta signatures indicated carriage of CMV infection together with the matching HLA type. The research as a whole found: The ex vivo response was dominated by HLA-C-restricted CMV-specific TCR beta clonotypes, and the single most frequent clonotype in two of eight donors was supplied by these HLA-C-restricted clonotypes. Carriers of CMV infection plus the relevant HLA type were discriminated by the cumulative frequency of public TCR beta family members in the study cohort and in an independent 352-donor cohort.

Only a few counts were recorded for this clonotype. Its recognized antigen is unknown. One end of the junction fails to match germline, which may point to a read error. Data came from an Illumina HiSeq 1500. TCRdb's own reprocessing of the public reads used fastp at Q25 and MiXCR and kept productive beta chains. Identical CDR3 proteins give one entry, which carries the most common genes and DNA. Across this sample there are just over 300,000 distinct CDR3 sequences, with 15% to 20% seen only once. The top ten clonotypes cover approximately 12% of the sample. The CDR3 sequence holds 13 residues, the cysteine and phenylalanine included. Just the 39-base CDR3 DNA is kept, in frame starting at base 1.

The sample consisted of PBMCs. The rearranged chain carries TRBV12-3 or TRBV12-4 and TRBJ1-1, and 9 junction bases match TRBD1. This TCR was recovered from a human donor in good health (CMV status not recorded). Some clones in this sample may be carry-over from other donors' samples. For the CDR3, the sequence is CATSPGTGYQALF. Here is the DNA: TGTGCCACCTCTCCCGGGACAGGGTATCAGGCTCTCTTT.